Here is one T cell receptor (beta chain) with its context. As yet, its antigen is unknown. This entry comes from a study of cytomegalovirus exposure and HLA in healthy donors. Whole-study results and caveats: Listed as cytomegalovirus-associated were over 150 TCR beta chains. Reports indicated that the classifier achieved high specificity and sensitivity in diagnosing cytomegalovirus status. In a later analysis, HLA-associated TCR beta chains were more clonally expanded than equally common others. There were several of the most significant clusters that appeared linked to common viral pathogens in a later analysis.

This PCR relied on a set of 60 Vbeta primers and 13 Jbeta primers. The table came from immunoSEQ multiplex PCR; TCRdb's copy has only in-frame clones and leaves some out. The repertoire consists of about 89,000 clones, with roughly three quarters occurring once and the leading ten covering 1.4%. The CDR3 consists of 16 residues. CDR1 MDHEN and CDR2 SYDVKM come from the germline V gene. V was shortened by 5 bases and J by 0 bases, with 14 bases between the two germline ends. Sequencing used PBMCs. The rearrangement joins TRBV28 to TRBJ2-1; weak D call: TRBD2 (6 bases). This sequence originates from a male donor in good health and CMV-seronegative. CDR3 loop: CASSPTGTYSYNEQFF. In DNA, the CDR3 is TGTGCCAGCAGTCCCACCGGGACTTACTCCTACAATGAGCAGTTCTTC.